The 4 T cell receptor beta chains in this list originate from one sample, sequenced in a study of Ad26.COV2.S vaccination and SARS-CoV-2 variants. Treatment in this sample: around 19 received Ad26.COV2.S at low or high dose, single or two shots; about 5 received placebo; per-sample allocation not given. Specimens were obtained on day 63 following the first vaccine or placebo injection. TCRdb's copy holds only in-frame clones and misses some; the assay was immunoSEQ multiplex PCR. Among about 680,000 clones listed, 89% were seen once. This specimen consisted of peripheral blood, obtained in a trial of Ad26.COV2.S vaccine versus placebo. Receptors were obtained from a person aged 18-60 years who received the Ad26.COV2.S COVID-19 vaccine or a placebo.

The rearrangement uses TRBV19 and TRBJ1-4; D is undetermined. Germline values: CDR1 LNHDA, CDR2 SQIVND (reference sequence). This CDR3 is built from 12 residues. V was trimmed by 9 bases and J by 7 bases, leaving 12 bases between them. The CDR3 coding sequence is TGTGCCAGATACCAGGTTCTTGAAAAACTGTTTTTT. This sequence encodes CARYQVLEKLFF.

A word on this clone: This same CDR3 is encoded by further DNA sequences in the sample. The V gene is TRBV20-1, the J gene TRBJ2-7; D is unclear. Germline V gene lookup returns CDR1 DFQATT and CDR2 SNEGSKA (reference sequence). V was cut by 2 bases and J by 4 bases, with 6 bases left in between. CDR3 length: 11 residues. CDR3 loop: CSARRIYEQYF. In DNA form, the CDR3 reads TGCAGTGCTAGAAGAATATACGAGCAGTACTTC.

Comment on this clone: This sample also contains other DNA sequences that code for the same CDR3. The chain couples TRBV30 to TRBJ1-2; D gene uncertain. This CDR3 region has 11 residues. The germline CDR1 and CDR2 sequences are GTSNPN and SVGIG (reference sequence). The V gene lost 2 bases and the J gene lost 3 bases, with 4 bases spanning the gap. In nucleotides, the CDR3 is TGTGCCTGGAGTCCCGACTATGGCTACACCTTC. Translated: CAWSPDYGYTF.

This clone appeared once. The gene calls are TRBV9 and TRBJ1-2; TRBD1 is a possible D gene (5 bases). The CDR3 loop spans 15 amino acids. Looked up from germline, CDR1 is SGDLS and CDR2 is YYNGEE. V was shortened by 0 bases and J by 0 bases, with 9 bases between the two germline ends. DNA of the CDR3: TGTGCCAGCAGCGTAGATCCGGGGGCTAACTATGGCTACACCTTC. Translated, it gives CASSVDPGANYGYTF.